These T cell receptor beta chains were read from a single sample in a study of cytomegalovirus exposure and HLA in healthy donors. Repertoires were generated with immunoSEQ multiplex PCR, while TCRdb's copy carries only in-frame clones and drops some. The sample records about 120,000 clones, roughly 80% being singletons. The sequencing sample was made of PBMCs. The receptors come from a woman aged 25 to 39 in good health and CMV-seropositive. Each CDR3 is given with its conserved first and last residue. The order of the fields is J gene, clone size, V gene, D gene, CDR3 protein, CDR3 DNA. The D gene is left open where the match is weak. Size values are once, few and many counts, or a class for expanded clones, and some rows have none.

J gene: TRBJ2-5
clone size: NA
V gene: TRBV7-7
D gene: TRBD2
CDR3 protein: CASSPIGGSGAQETQYF
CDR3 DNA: TGTGCCAGCAGCCCCATAGGGGGTAGCGGGGCTCAAGAGACCCAGTACTTC

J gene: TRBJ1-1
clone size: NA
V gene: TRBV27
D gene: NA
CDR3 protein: CASSLAGVNTEAFF
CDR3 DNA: TGTGCCAGCTCCTTGGCGGGGGTTAACACTGAAGCTTTCTTT

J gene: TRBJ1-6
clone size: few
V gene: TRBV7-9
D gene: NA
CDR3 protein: CASSLGLLLHF
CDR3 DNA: TGTGCCAGCAGCTTAGGTTTACTCCTCCACTTT

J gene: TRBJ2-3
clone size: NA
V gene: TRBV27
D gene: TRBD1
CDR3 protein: CASSSRGGMDTQYF
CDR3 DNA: TGTGCCAGCAGTTCCAGAGGGGGCATGGATACGCAGTATTTT

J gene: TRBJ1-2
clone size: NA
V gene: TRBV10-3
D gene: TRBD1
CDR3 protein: CAISESGTDNYGYTF
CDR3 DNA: TGTGCCATCAGTGAGTCCGGGACAGACAACTATGGCTACACCTTC

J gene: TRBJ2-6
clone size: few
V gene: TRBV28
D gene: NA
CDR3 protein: CASSLDRYSGANVLTF
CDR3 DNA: TGTGCCAGCAGTTTAGACAGATACTCTGGGGCCAACGTCCTGACTTTC

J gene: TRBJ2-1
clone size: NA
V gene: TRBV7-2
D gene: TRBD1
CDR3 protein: CASSSRGTGGNEQFF
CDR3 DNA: TGTGCCAGCAGCTCACGAGGGACAGGGGGCAATGAGCAGTTCTTC

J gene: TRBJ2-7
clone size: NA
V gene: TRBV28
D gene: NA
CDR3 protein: CASSQHRNPYEQYF
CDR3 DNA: TGTGCCAGCAGTCAGCACAGAAACCCCTACGAGCAGTACTTC

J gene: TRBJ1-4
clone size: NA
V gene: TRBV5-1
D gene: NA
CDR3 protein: CASSLAGWGEKLFF
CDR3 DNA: TGCGCCAGCAGCTTGGCAGGGTGGGGTGAAAAACTGTTTTTT

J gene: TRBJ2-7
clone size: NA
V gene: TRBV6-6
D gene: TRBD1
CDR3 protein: CASTTRTGNYEQYF
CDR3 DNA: TGTGCCAGCACGACGCGGACAGGAAACTACGAGCAGTACTTC

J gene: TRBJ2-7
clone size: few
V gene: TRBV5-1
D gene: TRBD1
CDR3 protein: CASSPKPGQGVGEQYF
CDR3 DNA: TGCGCCAGCAGCCCTAAACCGGGACAGGGGGTGGGCGAGCAGTACTTC

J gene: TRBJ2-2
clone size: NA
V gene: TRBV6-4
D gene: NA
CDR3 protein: CASSVGQNTGELFF
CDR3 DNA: TGTGCCAGCAGTGTGGGACAAAACACCGGGGAGCTGTTTTTT

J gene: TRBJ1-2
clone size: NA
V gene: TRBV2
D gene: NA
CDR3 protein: CASSAQSGYTF
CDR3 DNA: TGTGCCAGCAGTGCGCAGTCTGGCTACACCTTC

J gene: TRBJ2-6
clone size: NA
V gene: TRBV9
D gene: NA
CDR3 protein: CASSVDRTPSGANVLTF
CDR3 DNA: TGTGCCAGCAGCGTAGACAGGACCCCCTCTGGGGCCAACGTCCTGACTTTC

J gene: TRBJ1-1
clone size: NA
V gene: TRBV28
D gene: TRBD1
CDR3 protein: CASSYYRGLEAFF
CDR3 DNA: TGTGCCAGCAGTTACTACAGGGGACTTGAAGCTTTCTTT

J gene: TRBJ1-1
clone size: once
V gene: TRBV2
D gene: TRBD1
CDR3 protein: CASSESGRGSAEAFF
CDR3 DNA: TGTGCCAGCAGTGAATCCGGCAGGGGGTCGGCTGAAGCTTTCTTT

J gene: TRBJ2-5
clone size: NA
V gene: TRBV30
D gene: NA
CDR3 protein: CAWSPISSGTQYF
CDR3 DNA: TGTGCCTGGAGTCCCATCTCCTCGGGGACCCAGTACTTC

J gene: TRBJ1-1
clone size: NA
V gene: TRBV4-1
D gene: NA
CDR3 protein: CASSQVGGGTEAFF
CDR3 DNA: TGCGCCAGCAGCCAAGTGGGTGGAGGGACTGAAGCTTTCTTT

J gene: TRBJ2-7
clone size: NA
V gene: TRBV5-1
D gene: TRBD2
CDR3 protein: CASSLVAGGAYEQYF
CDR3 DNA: TGCGCCAGCAGCTTGGTCGCGGGGGGCGCCTACGAGCAGTACTTC

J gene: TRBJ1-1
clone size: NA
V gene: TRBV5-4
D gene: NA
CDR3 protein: CASSSPESRPEAFF
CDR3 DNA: TGTGCCAGCAGTTCTCCGGAGAGCAGACCTGAAGCTTTCTTT

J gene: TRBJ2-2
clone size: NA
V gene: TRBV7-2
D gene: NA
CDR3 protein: CASSRRTVLNTGELFF
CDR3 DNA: TGTGCCAGCAGCCGGCGGACAGTGCTTAACACCGGGGAGCTGTTTTTT

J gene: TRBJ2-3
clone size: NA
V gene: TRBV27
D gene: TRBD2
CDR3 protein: CASSLSRLAGGQDTQYF
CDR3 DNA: TGTGCCAGCAGTTTATCGAGGCTAGCGGGGGGCCAGGATACGCAGTATTTT

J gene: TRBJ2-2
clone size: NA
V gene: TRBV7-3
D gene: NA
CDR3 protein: CASSRTLGKGNTGELFF
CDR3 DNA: TGTGCCAGCAGCCGCACACTCGGGAAGGGGAACACCGGGGAGCTGTTTTTT

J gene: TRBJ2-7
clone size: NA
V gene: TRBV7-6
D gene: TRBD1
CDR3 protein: CASSSGQRAYEQYF
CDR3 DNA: TGTGCCAGCAGCTCGGGACAGAGGGCCTACGAGCAGTACTTC

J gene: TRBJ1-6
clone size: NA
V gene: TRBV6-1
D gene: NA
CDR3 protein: CASSEGGPPLHF
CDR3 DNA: TGTGCCAGCAGTGAAGGAGGTCCACCCCTCCACTTT

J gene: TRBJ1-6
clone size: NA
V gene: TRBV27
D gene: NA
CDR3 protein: CASRPRGLQSSYNSPLHF
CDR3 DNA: TGTGCCAGCAGACCAAGGGGACTCCAGAGCTCCTATAATTCACCCCTCCACTTT

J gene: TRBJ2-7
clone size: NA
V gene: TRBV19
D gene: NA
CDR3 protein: CASSIRWREHYEQYF
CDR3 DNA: TGTGCCAGTAGTATACGGTGGCGGGAACATTACGAGCAGTACTTC

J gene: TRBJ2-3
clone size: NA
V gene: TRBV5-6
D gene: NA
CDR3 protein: CASSYSGLVADTQYF
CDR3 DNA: TGTGCCAGCAGCTACTCGGGACTCGTGGCAGATACGCAGTATTTT

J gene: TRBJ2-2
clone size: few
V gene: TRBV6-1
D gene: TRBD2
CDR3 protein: CASTPLGGDTGELFF
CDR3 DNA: TGTGCCAGCACTCCCTTGGGGGGGGACACCGGGGAGCTGTTTTTT

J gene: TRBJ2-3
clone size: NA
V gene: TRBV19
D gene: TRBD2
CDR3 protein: CASSPYSGGRATDTQYF
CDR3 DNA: TGTGCCAGTAGCCCTTACTCCGGGGGGAGGGCCACAGATACGCAGTATTTT